The subject of this entry is one T cell receptor (beta chain). Antigen: not known. The source of the sample is a study of Ad26.COV2.S vaccination and SARS-CoV-2 variants. Findings and caveats of the study: It was reported that spike-specific CD8+ and CD4+ T cell responses were substantially broad after vaccination. Comparability of non-spike TCR breadth was observed across vaccine and placebo recipients.

TCRdb's copy holds only in-frame clones and misses some; the assay was immunoSEQ multiplex PCR. The sample includes some 250,000 clones, 85% to 90% of them seen just once. This sample's treatment: over 15 received Ad26.COV2.S at low or high dose, single or two shots; roughly five received placebo; per-sample allocation not given. Sampling occurred on day 63 after the first vaccine or placebo injection. In germline, CDR1 is MNHNY, CDR2 SVGAGI (reference sequence). Trimming removed 5 bases at V and 8 bases at J, with 12 bases between. The CDR3 covers 13 residues. The chain employs TRBV6-6 and TRBJ1-4; possibly TRBD1 for D (6 bases). This clonotype was sampled from a person between 18 and 65 years old who received the Ad26.COV2.S COVID-19 vaccine or a placebo. Sample: peripheral blood, taken in a trial of Ad26.COV2.S vaccine versus placebo. In nucleotides, the CDR3 is TGTGCCAGCAGTGGTCACACAGGGGAAAAACTGTTTTTT. Protein sequence: CASSGHTGEKLFF.